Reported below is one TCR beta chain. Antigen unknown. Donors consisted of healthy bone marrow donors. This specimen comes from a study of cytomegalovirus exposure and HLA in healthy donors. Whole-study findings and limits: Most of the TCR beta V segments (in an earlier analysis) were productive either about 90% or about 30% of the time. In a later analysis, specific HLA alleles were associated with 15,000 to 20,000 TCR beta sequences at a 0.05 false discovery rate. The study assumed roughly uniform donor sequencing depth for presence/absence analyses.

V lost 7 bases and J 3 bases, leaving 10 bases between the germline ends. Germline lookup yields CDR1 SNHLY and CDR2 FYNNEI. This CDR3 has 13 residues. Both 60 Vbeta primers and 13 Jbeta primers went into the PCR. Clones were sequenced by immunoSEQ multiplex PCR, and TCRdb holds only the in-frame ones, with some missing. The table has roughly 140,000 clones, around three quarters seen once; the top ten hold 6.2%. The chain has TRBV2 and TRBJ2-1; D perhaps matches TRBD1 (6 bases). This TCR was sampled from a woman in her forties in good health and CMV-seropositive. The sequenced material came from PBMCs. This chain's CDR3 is CASMGDNYNEQFF. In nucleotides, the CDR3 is TGTGCCAGCATGGGGGACAACTACAATGAGCAGTTCTTC. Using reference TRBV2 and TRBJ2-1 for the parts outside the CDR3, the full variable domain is EPEVTQTPSHQVTQMGQEVILRCVPISNHLYFYWYRQILGQKVEFLVSFYNNEISEKSEIFDDQFSVERPDGSNFTLKIRSTKLEDSAMYFCASMGDNYNEQFFGPGTRLTVL.